The rows below give T cell receptor beta chains drawn from one sample of a study of beta chain features in type 1 diabetes. TCRdb's table, derived via immunoSEQ multiplex PCR, lists solely in-frame clones and lacks some. The sample has about half a million clones; roughly 31% are singletons. The sequencing input was naive CD4+ T cells from blood. These receptors were taken from a man younger than 35 in good health. Each CDR3 is given with its conserved first and last residue. The D gene is left open where the match is weak. Clone size is shown for a subset of rows, as once, few, many or a class of expanded clone.

size: .
J: TRBJ1-5
D: .
V: TRBV14
DNA: TGTGCCAGCAGCCAGGGCAATCAGCCCCAGCATTTT
CDR3: CASSQGNQPQHF

size: .
J: TRBJ1-1
D: TRBD1
V: TRBV2
DNA: TGTGCCAGCAGTGAGACAGGGACGTACACTGAAGCTTTCTTT
CDR3: CASSETGTYTEAFF

size: few
J: TRBJ1-5
D: .
V: TRBV7-6
DNA: TGTGCCAGCAGCTTACTCCCAGGGGGCAATCAGCCCCAGCATTTT
CDR3: CASSLLPGGNQPQHF

size: .
J: TRBJ2-5
D: .
V: TRBV29-1
DNA: TGCAGCGGTTCAATGATGGAGACCCAGTACTTC
CDR3: CSGSMMETQYF

size: .
J: TRBJ2-1
D: TRBD2
V: TRBV2
DNA: TGTGCCAGCAGTGAAAGGCTAGCGGGACCCAATGAGCAGTTCTTC
CDR3: CASSERLAGPNEQFF

size: .
J: TRBJ2-1
D: TRBD2
V: TRBV6-5
DNA: TGTGCCAGCAGTTCTGGGAGGGGCCGGGATGAGCAGTTCTTC
CDR3: CASSSGRGRDEQFF

size: once
J: TRBJ2-5
D: .
V: TRBV13
DNA: TGTGCCAGCAGCATAACAGTGTATGAGACCCAGTACTTC
CDR3: CASSITVYETQYF

size: .
J: TRBJ2-3
D: .
V: TRBV19
DNA: TGTGCCAGTAGTACCTCCCGTAGCACAGATACGCAGTATTTT
CDR3: CASSTSRSTDTQYF

size: .
J: TRBJ2-1
D: TRBD2
V: TRBV15
DNA: TGTGCCACCAGCAGGCGGGAGGCCCGCAATGAGCAGTTCTTC
CDR3: CATSRREARNEQFF

size: once
J: TRBJ2-3
D: .
V: TRBV18
DNA: TGTGCCAGCTCACGACCCTCCCTTCCCACAGATACGCAGTATTTT
CDR3: CASSRPSLPTDTQYF

size: few
J: TRBJ2-1
D: .
V: TRBV7-9
DNA: TGTGCCAGCTCGGGCCATGAGCAGTTCTTC
CDR3: CASSGHEQFF

size: few
J: TRBJ2-7
D: .
V: TRBV7-2
DNA: TGTGCCAGCAGCTTAGGTCCGCGGGCTACCCTCGGGCACGAGCAGTACTTC
CDR3: CASSLGPRATLGHEQYF

size: few
J: TRBJ1-2
D: .
V: TRBV18
DNA: TGTGCCAGCTCACCTAGCGCAGCAAACGACTACACCTTC
CDR3: CASSPSAANDYTF

size: .
J: TRBJ2-3
D: .
V: TRBV18
DNA: TGTGCCAGCTCACCACTGACTAGCACAGATACGCAGTATTTT
CDR3: CASSPLTSTDTQYF

size: .
J: TRBJ2-2
D: .
V: TRBV7-9
DNA: TGTGCCAGCAGCTTACCTACTGCGGATGTGCCCGGGGAGCTGTTTTTT
CDR3: CASSLPTADVPGELFF

size: few
J: TRBJ2-7
D: .
V: TRBV27
DNA: TGTGCCAGCAGTAGGCCAGGGTACTACGAGCAGTACTTC
CDR3: CASSRPGYYEQYF

size: .
J: TRBJ1-2
D: TRBD1
V: TRBV30
DNA: TGTGCCTGGAAGGGGGACAGGCAAGGGTATGGCTACACCTTC
CDR3: CAWKGDRQGYGYTF

size: .
J: TRBJ2-7
D: TRBD1
V: TRBV27
DNA: TGTGCCAGCAGTTTTCAGGGGGCACACGAGCAGTACTTC
CDR3: CASSFQGAHEQYF

size: few
J: TRBJ2-7
D: TRBD2
V: TRBV7-9
DNA: TGTGCCAGCAGCGCAAGGACCGGGACTAGCGTATCCTACGAGCAGTACTTC
CDR3: CASSARTGTSVSYEQYF

size: few
J: TRBJ2-5
D: .
V: TRBV6-6
DNA: TGTGCCAGCAGTTCGCACGGCCAAGAGACCCAGTACTTC
CDR3: CASSSHGQETQYF

size: .
J: TRBJ2-2
D: .
V: TRBV7-9
DNA: TGTGCCAGCAGCTTAGTGGCGGGGAAGAACACCGGGGAGCTGTTTTTT
CDR3: CASSLVAGKNTGELFF

size: .
J: TRBJ2-1
D: TRBD2
V: TRBV27
DNA: TGTGCCAGCAGTTTAGAGCGGGAGTACGAGCAGTTCTTC
CDR3: CASSLEREYEQFF

size: .
J: TRBJ2-7
D: TRBD2
V: TRBV6-6
DNA: TGTGCCAGCAGTTTAATGACTAGCGGATACGAGCAGTACTTC
CDR3: CASSLMTSGYEQYF

size: few
J: TRBJ1-2
D: .
V: TRBV7-2
DNA: TGTGCCAGCAGCCGGGATTACTATGGCTACACCTTC
CDR3: CASSRDYYGYTF

size: .
J: TRBJ2-3
D: .
V: TRBV7-9
DNA: TGTGCCAGCAGCCCCAGGGTTGCCGATCGCACAGATACGCAGTATTTT
CDR3: CASSPRVADRTDTQYF

size: .
J: TRBJ2-5
D: .
V: TRBV25-1
DNA: TGTGCCAGCAGTGAGTCGGCAGGGGATCCAGAGACCCAGTACTTC
CDR3: CASSESAGDPETQYF

size: .
J: TRBJ2-3
D: .
V: TRBV27
DNA: TGTGCCAGCAGTTTTCTAAGGGGCCCCCGCACAGATACGCAGTATTTT
CDR3: CASSFLRGPRTDTQYF

size: .
J: TRBJ2-5
D: TRBD1
V: TRBV7-9
DNA: TGTGCCAGCAGCTTCGGGACAGGGGTGAAGACCCAGTACTTC
CDR3: CASSFGTGVKTQYF

size: .
J: TRBJ2-3
D: .
V: TRBV6-5
DNA: TGTGCCAGCAGACTGATATACACAGATACGCAGTATTTT
CDR3: CASRLIYTDTQYF

size: .
J: TRBJ2-5
D: TRBD2
V: TRBV5-1
DNA: TGCGCCAGCAGCTTGGGACTAGCGGCACAAGAGACCCAGTACTTC
CDR3: CASSLGLAAQETQYF

size: .
J: TRBJ2-3
D: .
V: TRBV7-2
DNA: TGTGCCAGCAGCTATGCCTGGGTCGCTTCCCATTTT
CDR3: CASSYAWVASHF

size: few
J: TRBJ2-3
D: .
V: TRBV30
DNA: TGTGCCTGGACCGACGGGACCGGGGAGGCAGATACGCAGTATTTT
CDR3: CAWTDGTGEADTQYF

size: .
J: TRBJ2-5
D: .
V: TRBV27
DNA: TGTGCCAGCAGACCCCGGCAGGGGAGGTGGGAGACCCAGTACTTC
CDR3: CASRPRQGRWETQYF

size: .
J: TRBJ2-3
D: .
V: TRBV7-6
DNA: TGTGCCAGCAGCTCAAATCGGGACTTTAGCACAGATACGCAGTATTTT
CDR3: CASSSNRDFSTDTQYF

size: .
J: TRBJ2-2
D: .
V: TRBV29-1
DNA: TGCAGCGTTTACGGAGTCGGGGAGCTGTTTTTT
CDR3: CSVYGVGELFF

size: .
J: TRBJ2-3
D: .
V: TRBV25-1
DNA: TGTGCCAGCAGTGGATTACTAGGCATCATAGATACGCAGTATTTT
CDR3: CASSGLLGIIDTQYF

size: .
J: TRBJ2-1
D: TRBD2
V: TRBV7-2
DNA: TGTGCCAGCAGCTTAGACGGGAGGGCAAGTGAGCAGTTCTTC
CDR3: CASSLDGRASEQFF

size: .
J: TRBJ2-7
D: .
V: TRBV18
DNA: TGTGCCAGCTCCGACAGCTACGAGCAGTACTTC
CDR3: CASSDSYEQYF

size: .
J: TRBJ1-4
D: TRBD1
V: TRBV30
DNA: TGTGCCTGGACGCCGACAGGGTCTTTTGAAAAACTGTTTTTT
CDR3: CAWTPTGSFEKLFF

size: once
J: TRBJ2-1
D: TRBD2
V: TRBV18
DNA: TGTGCCAGCTCGGCCGTACTAGCGGGAGATGAGGGGCAGTTCTTC
CDR3: CASSAVLAGDEGQFF

size: .
J: TRBJ2-1
D: TRBD2
V: TRBV5-1
DNA: TGCGCCAGCTCCCGGGAGGGCCAAAACAATGAGCAGTTCTTC
CDR3: CASSREGQNNEQFF

size: few
J: TRBJ1-2
D: TRBD1
V: TRBV7-2
DNA: TGTGCCAGCAGCCCCAGGACAGGGTTGCGCTATGGCTACACCTTC
CDR3: CASSPRTGLRYGYTF

size: few
J: TRBJ2-1
D: .
V: TRBV9
DNA: TGTGCCAGCAGCGCCCTCAGCGGAGTATACAATGAGCAGTTCTTC
CDR3: CASSALSGVYNEQFF

size: few
J: TRBJ2-5
D: .
V: TRBV4-3
DNA: TGCGCCAGCAGCCGCACCGGGCGTAAAGCGGAAGAGACCCAGTACTTC
CDR3: CASSRTGRKAEETQYF

size: .
J: TRBJ2-7
D: TRBD1
V: TRBV5-1
DNA: TGCGCCAGCAGCTTGGAGACAGGGGTGTACGAGCAGTACTTC
CDR3: CASSLETGVYEQYF

size: .
J: TRBJ2-1
D: .
V: TRBV30
DNA: TGTGCCTGGGATAGCGGAAGCTCCTACAATGAGCAGTTCTTC
CDR3: CAWDSGSSYNEQFF

size: few
J: TRBJ2-7
D: .
V: TRBV7-9
DNA: TGTGCCAGCAGCACCGGGCAGAGTTTCTACGAGCAGTACTTC
CDR3: CASSTGQSFYEQYF

size: .
J: TRBJ2-7
D: .
V: TRBV10-3
DNA: TGTGCCATCAGTGAGGCGATGGGAGGCGAGCAGTACTTC
CDR3: CAISEAMGGEQYF

size: few
J: TRBJ1-2
D: .
V: TRBV6-5
DNA: TGTGCCAGCATTTGCCGGTTATGGGGCTATGGCTACACCTTC
CDR3: CASICRLWGYGYTF